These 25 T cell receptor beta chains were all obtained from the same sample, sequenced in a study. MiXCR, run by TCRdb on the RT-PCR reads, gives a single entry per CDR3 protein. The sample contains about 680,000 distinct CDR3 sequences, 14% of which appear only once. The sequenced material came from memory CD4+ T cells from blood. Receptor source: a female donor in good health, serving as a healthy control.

CDR3 sequence: CASMEPGNTIYF. The CDR3 DNA reads as TGCGCCAGCATGGAACCTGGAAACACCATATATTTT. V is TRBV5-1 and J is TRBJ1-3, with D uncertain. V was shortened by 6 bases and J by 2 bases, with 6 bases between the two germline ends. The CDR3 contains 12 residues. Germline CDR1 is SGHRS and CDR2 is YFSETQ.

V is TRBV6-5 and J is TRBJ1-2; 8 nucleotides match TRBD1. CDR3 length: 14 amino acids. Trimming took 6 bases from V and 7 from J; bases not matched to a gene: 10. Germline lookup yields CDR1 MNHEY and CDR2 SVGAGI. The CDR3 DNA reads TGTGCCAGCAGGACAACCGGACAGGGCTTTGGCTACACCTTC. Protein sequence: CASRTTGQGFGYTF.

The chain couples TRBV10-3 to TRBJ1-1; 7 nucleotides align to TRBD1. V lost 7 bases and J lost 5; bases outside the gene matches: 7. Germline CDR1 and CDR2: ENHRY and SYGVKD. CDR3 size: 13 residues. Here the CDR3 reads CAITDREGTEAFF. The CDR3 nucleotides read TGTGCCATCACCGACAGGGAGGGGACTGAAGCTTTCTTT.

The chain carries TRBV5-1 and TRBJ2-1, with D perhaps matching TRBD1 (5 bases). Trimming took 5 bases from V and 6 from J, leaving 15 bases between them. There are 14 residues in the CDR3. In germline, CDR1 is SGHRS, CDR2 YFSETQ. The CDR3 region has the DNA TGCGCCAGCAGTCCCAGGGCCCAGCCCAATGAGCAGTTCTTC. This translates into CASSPRAQPNEQFF.

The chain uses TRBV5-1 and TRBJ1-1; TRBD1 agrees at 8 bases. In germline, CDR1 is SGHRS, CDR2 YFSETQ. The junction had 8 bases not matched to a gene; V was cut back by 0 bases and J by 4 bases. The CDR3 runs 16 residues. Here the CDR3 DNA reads TGCGCCAGCAGCTTGGCCGGACAGGGCTGGGGCACTGAAGCTTTCTTT. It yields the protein CASSLAGQGWGTEAFF. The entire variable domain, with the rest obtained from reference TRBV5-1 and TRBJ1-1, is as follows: KAGVTQTPRYLIKTRGQQVTLSCSPISGHRSVSWYQQTPGQGLQFLFEYFSETQRNKGNFPGRFSGRQFSNSRSEMNVSTLELGDSALYLCASSLAGQGWGTEAFFGQGTRLTVV.

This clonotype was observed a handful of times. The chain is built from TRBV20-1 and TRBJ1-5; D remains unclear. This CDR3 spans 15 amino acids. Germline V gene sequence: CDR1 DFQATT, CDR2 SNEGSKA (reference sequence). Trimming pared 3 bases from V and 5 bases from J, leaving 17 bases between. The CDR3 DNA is TGCAGTGCTAGGCCGGGATCTGGAGGGTATCAGCCCCAGCATTTT. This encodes CSARPGSGGYQPQHF.

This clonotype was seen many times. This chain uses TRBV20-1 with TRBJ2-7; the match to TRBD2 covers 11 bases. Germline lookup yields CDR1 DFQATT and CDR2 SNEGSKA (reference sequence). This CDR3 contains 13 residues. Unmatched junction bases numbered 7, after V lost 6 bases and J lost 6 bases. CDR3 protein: CSATVLAGGEQYF. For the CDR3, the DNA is TGCAGTGCCACGGTGCTAGCGGGAGGCGAGCAGTACTTC.

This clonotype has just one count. Written as DNA, the CDR3 is TGTGCCAGCAGCTCCAGTGGGGGGGGCCGCACAGATACGCAGTATTTT. It translates to CASSSSGGGRTDTQYF. The rearrangement links TRBV7-3 to TRBJ2-3; D possibly corresponds to TRBD2 (7 bases). The CDR3 is 16 residues long. Trimming pared 4 bases from V and 1 base from J, leaving 15 bases between. Per the germline V gene, CDR1 is SGHTA and CDR2 is FQGTGA.

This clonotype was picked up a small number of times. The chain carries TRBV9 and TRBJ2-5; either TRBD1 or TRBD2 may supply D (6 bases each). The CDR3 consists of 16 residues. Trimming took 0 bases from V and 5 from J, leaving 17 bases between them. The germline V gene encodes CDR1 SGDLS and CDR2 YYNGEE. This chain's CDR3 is CASSVEAQGGWETQYF. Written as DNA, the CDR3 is TGTGCCAGCAGCGTAGAAGCACAGGGAGGATGGGAGACCCAGTACTTC. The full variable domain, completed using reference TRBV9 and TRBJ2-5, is DSGVTQTPKHLITATGQRVTLRCSPRSGDLSVYWYQQSLDQGLQFLIQYYNGEERAKGNILERFSAQQFPDLHSELNLSSLELGDSALYFCASSVEAQGGWETQYFGPGTRLLVL.

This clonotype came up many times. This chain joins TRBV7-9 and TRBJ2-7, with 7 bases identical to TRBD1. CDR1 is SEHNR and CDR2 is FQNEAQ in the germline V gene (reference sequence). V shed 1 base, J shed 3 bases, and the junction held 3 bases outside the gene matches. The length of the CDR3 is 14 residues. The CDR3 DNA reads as TGTGCCAGCAGCTTAGAGGGGGCCCGCTACGAGCAGTACTTC. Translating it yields CASSLEGARYEQYF.

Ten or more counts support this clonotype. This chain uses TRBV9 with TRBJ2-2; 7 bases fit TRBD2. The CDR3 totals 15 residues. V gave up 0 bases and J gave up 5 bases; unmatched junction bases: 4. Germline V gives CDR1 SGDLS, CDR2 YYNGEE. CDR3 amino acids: CASSVGPGGTGELFF. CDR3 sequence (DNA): TGTGCCAGCAGCGTAGGACCGGGGGGAACCGGGGAGCTGTTTTTT.

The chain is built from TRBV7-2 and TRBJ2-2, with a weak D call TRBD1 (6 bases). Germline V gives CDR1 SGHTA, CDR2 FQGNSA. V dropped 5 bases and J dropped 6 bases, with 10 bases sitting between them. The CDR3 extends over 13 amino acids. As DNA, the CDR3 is TGTGCCAGCAGCGCTAGGGGGTCCGGGGAGCTGTTTTTT. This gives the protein CASSARGSGELFF.

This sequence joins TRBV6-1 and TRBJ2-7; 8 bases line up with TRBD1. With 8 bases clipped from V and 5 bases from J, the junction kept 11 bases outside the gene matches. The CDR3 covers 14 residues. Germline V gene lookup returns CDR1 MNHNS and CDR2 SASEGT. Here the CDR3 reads CASGMDRVEHEQYF. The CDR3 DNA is TGTGCCAGCGGCATGGACAGGGTTGAGCACGAGCAGTACTTC.

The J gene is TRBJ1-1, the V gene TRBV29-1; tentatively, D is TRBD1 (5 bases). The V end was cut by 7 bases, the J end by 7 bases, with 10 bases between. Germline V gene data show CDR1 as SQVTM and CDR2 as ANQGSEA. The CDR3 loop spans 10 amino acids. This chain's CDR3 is CSGQGDEAFF. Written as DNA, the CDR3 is TGCAGCGGGCAGGGAGATGAAGCTTTCTTT.

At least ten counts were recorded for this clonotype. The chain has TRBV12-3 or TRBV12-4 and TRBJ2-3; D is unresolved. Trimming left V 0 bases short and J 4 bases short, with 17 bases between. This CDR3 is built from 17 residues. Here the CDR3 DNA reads TGTGCCAGCAGTTTAGCGCTACGAGCAGTACACTCAGATACGCAGTATTTT. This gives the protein CASSLALRAVHSDTQYF.

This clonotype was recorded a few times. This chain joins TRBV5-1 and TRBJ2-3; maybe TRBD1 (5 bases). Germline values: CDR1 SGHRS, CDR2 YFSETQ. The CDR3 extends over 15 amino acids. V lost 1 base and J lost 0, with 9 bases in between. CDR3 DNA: TGCGCCAGCAGCTTGTTTGGGGCTAGCACAGATACGCAGTATTTT. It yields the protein CASSLFGASTDTQYF.

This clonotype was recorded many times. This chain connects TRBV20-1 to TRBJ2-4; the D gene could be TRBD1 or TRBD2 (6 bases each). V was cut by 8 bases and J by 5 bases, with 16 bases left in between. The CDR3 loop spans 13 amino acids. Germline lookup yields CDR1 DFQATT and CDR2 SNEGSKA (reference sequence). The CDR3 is CSPTGGLENIQYF. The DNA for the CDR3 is TGCAGTCCTACCGGGGGCTTGGAAAACATTCAGTACTTC.

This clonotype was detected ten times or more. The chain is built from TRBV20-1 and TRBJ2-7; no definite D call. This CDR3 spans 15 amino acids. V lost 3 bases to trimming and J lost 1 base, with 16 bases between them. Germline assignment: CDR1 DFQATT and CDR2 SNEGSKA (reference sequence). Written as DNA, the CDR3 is TGCAGTGCTAGCCCGTTTAAGGCGGCGTCCTACGAGCAGTACTTC. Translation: CSASPFKAASYEQYF.

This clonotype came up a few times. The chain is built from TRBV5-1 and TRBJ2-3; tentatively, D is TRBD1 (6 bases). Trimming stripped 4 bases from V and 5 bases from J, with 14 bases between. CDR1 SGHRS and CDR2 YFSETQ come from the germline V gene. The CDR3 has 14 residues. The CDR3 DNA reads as TGCGCCAGCAGCACAGGGCTGGCAGGAGATACGCAGTATTTT. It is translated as CASSTGLAGDTQYF. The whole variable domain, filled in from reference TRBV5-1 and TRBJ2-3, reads KAGVTQTPRYLIKTRGQQVTLSCSPISGHRSVSWYQQTPGQGLQFLFEYFSETQRNKGNFPGRFSGRQFSNSRSEMNVSTLELGDSALYLCASSTGLAGDTQYFGPGTRLTVL.

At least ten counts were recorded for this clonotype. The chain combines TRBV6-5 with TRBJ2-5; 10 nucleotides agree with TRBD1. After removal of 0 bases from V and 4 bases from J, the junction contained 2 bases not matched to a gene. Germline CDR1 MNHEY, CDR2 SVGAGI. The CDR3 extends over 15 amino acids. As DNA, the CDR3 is TGTGCCAGCAGTTACTCGGGGGACAGGGGAGAGACCCAGTACTTC. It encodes CASSYSGDRGETQYF.

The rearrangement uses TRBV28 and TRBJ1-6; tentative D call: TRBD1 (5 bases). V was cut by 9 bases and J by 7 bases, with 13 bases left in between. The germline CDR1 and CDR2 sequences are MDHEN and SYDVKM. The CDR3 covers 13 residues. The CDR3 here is CASKRGENSPLHF. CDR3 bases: TGTGCCAGTAAACGGGGGGAGAATTCACCCCTCCACTTT.

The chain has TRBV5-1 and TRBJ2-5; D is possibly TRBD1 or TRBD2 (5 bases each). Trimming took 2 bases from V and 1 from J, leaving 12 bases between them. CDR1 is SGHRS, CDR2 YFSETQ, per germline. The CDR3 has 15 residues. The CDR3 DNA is TGCGCCAGCAGCTTTACCGGGACCTCCCAAGAGACCCAGTACTTC. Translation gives CASSFTGTSQETQYF.

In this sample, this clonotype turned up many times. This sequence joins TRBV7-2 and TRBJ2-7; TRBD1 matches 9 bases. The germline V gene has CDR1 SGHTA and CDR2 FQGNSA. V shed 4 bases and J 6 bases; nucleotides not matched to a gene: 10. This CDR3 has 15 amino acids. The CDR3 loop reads CASSSRGDRASEQYF. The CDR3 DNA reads TGTGCCAGCAGCTCTCGAGGGGACAGGGCTTCCGAGCAGTACTTC.

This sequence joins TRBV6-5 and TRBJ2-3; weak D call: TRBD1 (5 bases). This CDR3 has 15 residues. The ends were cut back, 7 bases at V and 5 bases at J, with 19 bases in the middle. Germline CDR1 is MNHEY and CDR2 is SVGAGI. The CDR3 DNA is TGTGCCAGCACCCATTCCCAGGGTTATGAAGATACGCAGTATTTT. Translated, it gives CASTHSQGYEDTQYF.

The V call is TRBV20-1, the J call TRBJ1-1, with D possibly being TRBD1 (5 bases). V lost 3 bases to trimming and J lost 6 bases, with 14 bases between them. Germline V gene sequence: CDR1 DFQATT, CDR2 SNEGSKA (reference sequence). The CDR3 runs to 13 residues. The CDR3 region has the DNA TGCAGTGCTAGTCTGACAGTGGAAGCTGAAGCTTTCTTT. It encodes CSASLTVEAEAFF.